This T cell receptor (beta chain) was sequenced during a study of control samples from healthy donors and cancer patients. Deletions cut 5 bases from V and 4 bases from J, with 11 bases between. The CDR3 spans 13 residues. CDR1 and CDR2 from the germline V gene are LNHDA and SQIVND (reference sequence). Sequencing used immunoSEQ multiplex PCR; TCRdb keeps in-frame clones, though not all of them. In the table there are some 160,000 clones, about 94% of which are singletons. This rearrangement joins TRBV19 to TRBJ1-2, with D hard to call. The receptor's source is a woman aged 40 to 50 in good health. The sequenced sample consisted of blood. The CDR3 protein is CASSGGRGYGYTF. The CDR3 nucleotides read TGTGCCAGTAGTGGCGGGCGGGGCTATGGCTACACCTTC.